One sample yielded the 32 T cell receptor beta chains listed below, sequenced in a study of cytomegalovirus exposure and HLA in healthy donors. Libraries were prepared by immunoSEQ multiplex PCR; TCRdb keeps only in-frame clonotypes and omits some of them. Of 130,000 or so clones listed, more than 70% are singletons. The material sequenced was PBMCs. These receptors were collected from a woman aged 25-40 years in good health and CMV-seronegative.

J is TRBJ2-5 and V is TRBV30; 7 nucleotides match TRBD2. V was clipped by 5 bases and J by 0 bases; unmatched bases: 3. Germline V gives CDR1 GTSNPN, CDR2 SVGIG (reference sequence). The CDR3 has 13 residues. The CDR3 DNA is TGTGCCTGGCGGCGGGGGAACCAAGAGACCCAGTACTTC. Translated: CAWRRGNQETQYF. The full variable domain, rest sourced from reference TRBV30 and TRBJ2-5, is SQTIHQWPATLVQPVGSPLSLECTVEGTSNPNLYWYRQAAGRGLQLLFYSVGIGQISSEVPQNLSASRPQDRQFILSSKKLLLSDSGFYLCAWRRGNQETQYFGPGTRLLVL.

The chain employs TRBV2 and TRBJ2-1, with 15 bases matching TRBD2. Germline CDR1 is SNHLY and CDR2 is FYNNEI. The CDR3 spans 18 residues. With 4 bases clipped from V and 4 bases from J, the junction kept 8 bases outside the gene matches. This CDR3 reads CASSGPWTSGGAYNEQFF. The CDR3, as DNA: TGTGCCAGCAGTGGTCCGTGGACTAGCGGGGGGGCTTACAATGAGCAGTTCTTC. Full variable domain (remainder filled in from reference TRBV2 and TRBJ2-1): EPEVTQTPSHQVTQMGQEVILRCVPISNHLYFYWYRQILGQKVEFLVSFYNNEISEKSEIFDDQFSVERPDGSNFTLKIRSTKLEDSAMYFCASSGPWTSGGAYNEQFFGPGTRLTVL.

Note on this clone: Other DNA sequences in the sample encode the same CDR3. The chain links TRBV5-4 to TRBJ2-5; 8 bases fit TRBD2. The J segment lost 4 bases and the V segment lost 4 bases, leaving 3 bases of the junction unmatched. CDR3 length equals 13 residues. CDR1 is SGHNT, CDR2 YYREEE, per germline (reference sequence). CDR3 sequence: CASSPGTRETQYF. In nucleotides, the CDR3 is TGTGCCAGCAGCCCCGGGACTAGAGAGACCCAGTACTTC.

The chain's CDR3 is CASSPSGLAGTGEQFF. The CDR3 DNA is TGTGCCAGCTCACCATCGGGACTAGCGGGGACAGGGGAGCAGTTCTTC. The rearrangement uses TRBV18 and TRBJ2-1; 13 bases are a match to TRBD2. V trimming: 2 bases; J trimming: 10 bases; junction bases outside the gene matches: 8. CDR3 length: 16 residues. Germline assignment: CDR1 KGHSH and CDR2 LQKENI.

This chain joins TRBV28 and TRBJ2-1, with no clear D. CDR3 length: 13 amino acids. Germline CDR1 reads MDHEN; CDR2 reads SYDVKM. Deletions cut 3 bases from V and 8 bases from J, with 11 bases between. The CDR3 DNA reads as TGTGCCAGCAGTTTGCTCTATCCGGATGAGCAGTTCTTC. Residues: CASSLLYPDEQFF.

This chain uses TRBV6-4 with TRBJ2-2; tentative D call: TRBD2 (6 bases). V lost 4 bases, J lost 8 bases, and 11 bases lay in between. Germline CDR1 and CDR2: MRHNA and SNTAGT. CDR3 length: 13 amino acids. This CDR3 is CASSARAGGELFF. The CDR3 DNA sequence: TGTGCCAGCAGTGCCCGGGCGGGAGGGGAGCTGTTTTTT.

The V and J genes are TRBV21-1 and TRBJ2-7; the table's D gene call, TRBD1, was not cross checked with the DNA. TRBV21-1 is a pseudogene locus. This CDR3 has 16 amino acids. CDR3 protein: CASSNRPGQGIYEQYF. CDR3 nucleotides: TGTGCCAGCAGCAATAGGCCGGGACAGGGGATCTACGAGCAGTACTTC.

The V call is TRBV7-7, the J call TRBJ2-1, with 7 bases fitting TRBD2. This CDR3 is built from 15 residues. J lost 0 bases, V lost 6 bases, and 5 bases had no gene match. Germline CDR1 and CDR2: SSHAT and FNYEAQ (reference sequence). The DNA of the CDR3 is TGTGCCAGCAGTTACAGCGGGGCCTCCTACAATGAGCAGTTCTTC. Protein: CASSYSGASYNEQFF. Using reference TRBV7-7 and TRBJ2-1 for the parts outside the CDR3, the full variable domain is GAGVSQSPRYKVTKRGQDVTLRCDPISSHATLYWYQQALGQGPEFLTYFNYEAQPDKSGLPSDRFSAERPEGSISTLTIQRTEQRDSAMYRCASSYSGASYNEQFFGPGTRLTVL.

This chain uses TRBV4-3 with TRBJ1-2, with D unclear. In germline, CDR1 is LGHNA, CDR2 YSLEER. Trimming left V 0 bases short and J 5 bases short, with 10 bases between. CDR3 length: 14 residues. Written as DNA, the CDR3 is TGCGCCAGCAGCCAAGAATCAGGAACTTATGGCTACACCTTC. As protein: CASSQESGTYGYTF.

This chain joins TRBV19 and TRBJ1-2, with 8 nucleotides matching TRBD1. Germline-derived CDR1 and CDR2 are LNHDA and SQIVND (reference sequence). V dropped 7 bases and J dropped 3; count of bases not matched to a gene: 13. The CDR3 contains 16 residues. The DNA of the CDR3 is TGTGCCAGTATACCTCCGGCAGGGGGCAAAGACTATGGCTACACCTTC. Translated: CASIPPAGGKDYGYTF.

The rearrangement uses TRBV6-4 and TRBJ2-2, with no clear D. The V gene lost 3 bases and the J gene lost 3 bases, with 5 bases spanning the gap. CDR1 MRHNA and CDR2 SNTAGT come from the germline V gene. The CDR3 has 13 amino acids. The CDR3 coding sequence is TGTGCCAGCAGTGAACACGACACCGGGGAGCTGTTTTTT. Its protein is CASSEHDTGELFF.

The rearrangement links TRBV11-3 to TRBJ1-1; no reliable D call. This CDR3 is built from 13 residues. Germline CDR1 SGHNT, CDR2 YENEEA. The V and J ends lost 2 bases and 4 bases respectively, with 8 bases between them. CDR3 coding DNA: TGTGCCAGCAGCTTAATCCGGGGCACTGAAGCTTTCTTT. This encodes CASSLIRGTEAFF.

The CDR3 coding sequence is TGTGCCAGCAGCGCCCGGGGGGTGGATGAGCAGTTCTTC. It codes for CASSARGVDEQFF. The chain employs TRBV5-8 and TRBJ2-1, with 7 bases that match TRBD2. After removal of 4 bases from V and 8 bases from J, the junction contained 6 bases not matched to a gene. The germline V gene encodes CDR1 SGHTS and CDR2 YDEGEE. The CDR3 contains 13 residues.

J is TRBJ2-7 and V is TRBV5-4; 7 bases are a match to TRBD1. The V gene's germline CDR1 is SGHNT and CDR2 YYREEE (reference sequence). The CDR3 has 13 residues. V shed 4 bases and J 5 bases; nucleotides not matched to a gene: 6. CDR3 amino acids: CASSQGGSDEQYF. The CDR3 nucleotides are TGTGCCAGCAGCCAAGGGGGCAGCGACGAGCAGTACTTC.

This clone was seen at least ten times. The rearrangement joins TRBV30 to TRBJ2-6; 7 bases map to TRBD1. The germline gives CDR1 GTSNPN, CDR2 SVGIG (reference sequence). J was trimmed by 0 bases and V by 1 base; bases with no gene match: 9. The CDR3 loop spans 18 amino acids. CDR3 bases: TGTGCCTGGAGTGCCACCGGGACAGAAGGCTCTGGGGCCAACGTCCTGACTTTC. It codes for CAWSATGTEGSGANVLTF.

Of note for this clone: Other nucleotide sequences in the sample specify the same CDR3. The rearrangement joins TRBV7-9 to TRBJ1-1; TRBD1 aligns across 7 bases. V shed 2 bases, J shed 3 bases, and the junction held 0 bases outside the gene matches. Germline V gene data show CDR1 as SEHNR and CDR2 as FQNEAQ (reference sequence). The CDR3 sequence is 13 residues long. As DNA, the CDR3 is TGTGCCAGCAGCTTAACAGGGGACACTGAAGCTTTCTTT. Translating it yields CASSLTGDTEAFF.

This clone was counted a single time. CDR3 sequence: CASSPTGAANQPQHF. In DNA form, the CDR3 reads TGTGCCAGCAGCCCGACAGGGGCGGCTAATCAGCCCCAGCATTTT. The gene calls are TRBV7-9 and TRBJ1-5; 8 bases align to TRBD1. Per germline, CDR1 SEHNR and CDR2 FQNEAQ (reference sequence). Trimming took 5 bases from V and 4 from J; bases not matched to a gene: 7. The CDR3 spans 15 residues.

This chain links TRBV6-1 with TRBJ2-5; 9 nucleotides line up with TRBD1. CDR3 length equals 15 residues. V lost 0 bases to trimming and J lost 1 base; unmatched junction nucleotides: 0. Germline CDR1 reads MNHNS; CDR2 reads SASEGT. The CDR3 bases are TGTGCCAGCAGTGAAGCGACAGGGGGCCAAGAGACCCAGTACTTC. As protein: CASSEATGGQETQYF.

The rearrangement links TRBV5-5 to TRBJ2-5; the match to TRBD2 covers 10 bases. V dropped 2 bases and J dropped 3; count of bases not matched to a gene: 4. The CDR3 covers 15 residues. Germline V gene data show CDR1 as SGHKS and CDR2 as YYEKEE (reference sequence). The CDR3 is CASSFSGGSEETQYF. In DNA form, the CDR3 reads TGTGCCAGCAGCTTTAGCGGGGGGAGCGAAGAGACCCAGTACTTC.

The count of this clone is one. Here the CDR3 DNA reads TGTGCCAGCAGTGAACAGGGTCGGGTGCAGCCCCAGCATTTT. Residues: CASSEQGRVQPQHF. The V gene is TRBV6-5, the J gene TRBJ1-5; D may be TRBD1 (6 bases). Trimming took 5 bases from V and 7 from J, leaving 15 bases between them. The germline gives CDR1 MNHEY, CDR2 SVGAGI. The CDR3 sequence is 14 residues long.

V usage is TRBV2 and J usage is TRBJ2-5; 8 bases fit TRBD2. Germline V lookup: CDR1 SNHLY, CDR2 FYNNEI. Trimming at V came to 7 bases and at J to 5 bases, leaving 12 bases not matched to a gene. This CDR3 has 15 amino acids. The CDR3 region has the DNA TGTGCCAGCACAGGACTAGCCTCGTCTCGGGAGACCCAGTACTTC. Its translation is CASTGLASSRETQYF.

This sequence joins TRBV19 and TRBJ1-1; D may be TRBD1 (5 bases). The V end was cut by 5 bases, the J end by 1 base, with 11 bases between. Germline lookup yields CDR1 LNHDA and CDR2 SQIVND (reference sequence). The CDR3 totals 14 residues. CDR3 sequence: CASSLRQRNTEAFF. CDR3 sequence (DNA): TGTGCCAGTAGTTTACGACAGAGGAACACTGAAGCTTTCTTT.

The rearrangement uses TRBV7-2 and TRBJ1-6, with D possibly matching TRBD1 (6 bases). Germline assignment: CDR1 SGHTA and CDR2 FQGNSA. The ends were cut back, 0 bases at V and 7 bases at J, with 10 bases in the middle. CDR3 length: 15 residues. CDR3: CASSLAGGANSPLHF. CDR3 in DNA: TGTGCCAGCAGCTTAGCCGGGGGGGCAAATTCACCCCTCCACTTT.

The sample holds one count of this clone. The rearrangement links TRBV11-3 to TRBJ2-2, with D tentatively TRBD1 (8 bases). The CDR3 contains 17 residues. Trimming took 5 bases from V and 6 from J, leaving 22 bases between them. CDR1 is SGHNT, CDR2 YENEEA, per germline. For the CDR3, the DNA is TGTGCCAGCAGCCAGGGGGGGCAGGGGGCGTCGCCCGGGGAGCTGTTTTTT. This gives the protein CASSQGGQGASPGELFF.

The chain links TRBV2 to TRBJ2-5; 7 nucleotides line up with TRBD2. V gave up 1 base and J gave up 5 bases; unmatched junction bases: 4. Per germline, CDR1 SNHLY and CDR2 FYNNEI. The CDR3 sequence is 14 residues long. The CDR3 here is CASSEGLASETQYF. The CDR3 DNA sequence: TGTGCCAGCAGTGAAGGACTAGCCAGTGAGACCCAGTACTTC.

The chain combines TRBV4-3 with TRBJ2-1; D ambiguous. The germline V and J ends were trimmed by 3 bases and 0 bases, with 15 bases remaining between them. The CDR3 length is 17 residues. Germline lookup yields CDR1 LGHNA and CDR2 YSLEER. Here the CDR3 DNA reads TGCGCCAGCAGCCAGAAACAGTCCGTAGACTCCTACAATGAGCAGTTCTTC. The encoded protein is CASSQKQSVDSYNEQFF.

This chain joins TRBV11-1 and TRBJ1-5; weak D call: TRBD1 (5 bases). Trimming left V 4 bases short and J 1 base short, with 14 bases between. CDR1 and CDR2 (germline): SGHAT, FQDESV (reference sequence). The CDR3 is 16 residues long. Here the CDR3 reads CASSYGRGSSNQPQHF. The CDR3 DNA is TGTGCCAGCAGCTATGGGAGGGGTTCGAGCAATCAGCCCCAGCATTTT.

The chain joins TRBV5-8 to TRBJ2-5; 8 bases line up with TRBD2. Germline assignment: CDR1 SGHTS and CDR2 YDEGEE. The CDR3 contains 16 residues. V lost 3 bases, J lost 4 bases, and 11 bases stayed unmatched. The CDR3 DNA is TGTGCCAGCAGCTGGCTTCTGGGCGGGGGGCCAGAGACCCAGTACTTC. Translated: CASSWLLGGGPETQYF.

The V and J genes are TRBV25-1 and TRBJ1-1, with D unclear. The V end lost 6 bases, the J end lost 1 base, and 9 bases lay between the germline ends. The CDR3 loop spans 13 amino acids. From germline, CDR1 is MGHDK and CDR2 SYGVNS. CDR3 amino acids: CASRRVGNTEAFF. In DNA, the CDR3 is TGTGCCAGCAGGAGGGTCGGGAACACTGAAGCTTTCTTT. The whole variable domain, filled in from reference TRBV25-1 and TRBJ1-1, reads EADIYQTPRYLVIGTGKKITLECSQTMGHDKMYWYQQDPGMELHLIHYSYGVNSTEKGDLSSESTVSRIRTEHFPLTLESARPSHTSQYLCASRRVGNTEAFFGQGTRLTVV.

This rearrangement joins TRBV5-1 to TRBJ1-2; D might be TRBD1 (6 bases). The V and J ends lost 3 bases and 4 bases respectively, with 13 bases between them. Germline V gene data show CDR1 as SGHRS and CDR2 as YFSETQ. The CDR3 totals 14 residues. CDR3 nucleotide sequence: TGCGCCAGCAGCTACCTGACAGGCAGCTATGGCTACACCTTC. This translates into CASSYLTGSYGYTF.

This clone was seen a few times. The V gene is TRBV5-6, the J gene TRBJ2-1; 10 positions match TRBD1. The germline CDR1 and CDR2 sequences are SGHDT and YYEEEE. With V trimmed by 3 bases and J by 5 bases, 5 bases remained unmatched. The length of the CDR3 is 15 residues. The CDR3 loop reads CASSSGTGVNNEQFF. In nucleotides, the CDR3 is TGTGCCAGCAGCTCCGGGACAGGGGTAAACAATGAGCAGTTCTTC.

This clone was seen only a few times. The chain links TRBV10-3 to TRBJ1-2; 7 positions agree with TRBD1. The CDR3 has 14 amino acids. Trimming at V came to 0 bases and at J to 4 bases, leaving 2 bases not matched to a gene. In germline, CDR1 is ENHRY, CDR2 SYGVKD. CDR3 sequence reads: CAISESGQFYGYTF. In nucleotides, the CDR3 is TGTGCCATCAGTGAGTCGGGACAGTTCTATGGCTACACCTTC.